These 10 T cell receptor beta chains came from one sample sequenced in a study of early T cells in non-severe SARS-CoV-2 infection. A single record per CDR3 protein comes from TCRdb applying MiXCR to the 5' RACE reads. Of some 61,000 distinct CDR3 sequences in the sample, more than 9% were seen once. Sequenced material: whole blood. The receptors were gathered from an adult who was a healthcare worker with PCR-confirmed SARS-CoV-2 infection or an uninfected control (not recorded which).

This clonotype was recorded many times. This rearrangement joins TRBV9 to TRBJ1-6, with 7 bases fitting TRBD1. Germline-derived CDR1 and CDR2 are SGDLS and YYNGEE. The J segment lost 9 bases and the V segment lost 2 bases, leaving 5 bases of the junction unmatched. The CDR3 consists of 14 residues. The CDR3 sequence is CASSVTGERSPLHF. The CDR3 bases are TGTGCCAGCAGCGTTACAGGGGAACGTTCACCCCTCCACTTT.

This clonotype was seen repeatedly, ten times or more. The chain joins TRBV20-1 to TRBJ2-5; the match to TRBD2 covers 9 bases. The CDR3 consists of 14 residues. Germline CDR1 is DFQATT and CDR2 is SNEGSKA (reference sequence). J lost 5 bases, V lost 3 bases, and 7 bases had no gene match. The CDR3 region has the DNA TGCAGTGCTAGCCCCGGACTAGCGTGGGAGACCCAGTACTTC. Protein product: CSASPGLAWETQYF.

This clonotype was observed many times. The genes are TRBV7-6 and TRBJ2-7, with D perhaps matching TRBD2 (6 bases). The germline V gene has CDR1 SGHVS and CDR2 FNYEAQ. The CDR3 loop spans 16 amino acids. V lost 1 base and J lost 3, with 16 bases in between. Here the CDR3 reads CASSLGSAGALYEQYF. CDR3 bases: TGTGCCAGCAGCTTAGGTTCAGCGGGTGCCCTCTACGAGCAGTACTTC.

This clonotype was found many times. The V gene is TRBV11-2, the J gene TRBJ2-4, with a possible D match to TRBD2 (6 bases). The germline gives CDR1 SGHAT, CDR2 FQNNGV. The CDR3 spans 14 residues. V dropped 7 bases and J dropped 5 bases, with 15 bases sitting between them. CDR3 in DNA: TGTGCCAGCACCAGAACCCCGGGGGAAAACATTCAGTACTTC. Residues: CASTRTPGENIQYF.

This clonotype was observed a handful of times. The V and J genes are TRBV29-1 and TRBJ2-7, with 7 bases matching TRBD1. The germline gives CDR1 SQVTM, CDR2 ANQGSEA. V lost 3 bases to trimming and J lost 7 bases; unmatched junction nucleotides: 12. CDR3 length: 14 residues. The CDR3 bases are TGCAGCGTTGAGGGCAGGGGGAGAGGTCCAGAGCAGTACTTC. Translation: CSVEGRGRGPEQYF.

This clonotype was observed many times. The rearrangement joins TRBV10-3 to TRBJ2-7; TRBD1 might be the D (6 bases). Germline assignment: CDR1 ENHRY and CDR2 SYGVKD. The CDR3 is 12 residues long. V dropped 4 bases and J dropped 7 bases, with 11 bases sitting between them. The CDR3 loop reads CAISALRGEQYF. CDR3 coding DNA: TGTGCCATCAGTGCGCTGAGGGGGGAGCAGTACTTC.

This clonotype was counted a few times. J is TRBJ2-1 and V is TRBV5-1; 9 bases match TRBD1. Per the germline V gene, CDR1 is SGHRS and CDR2 is YFSETQ. After removal of 3 bases from V and 5 bases from J, the junction contained 3 bases not matched to a gene. The CDR3 is made up of 14 amino acids. The CDR3 loop reads CASSWGDRDNEQFF. The DNA for the CDR3 is TGCGCCAGCAGCTGGGGGGACAGGGACAATGAGCAGTTCTTC.

This clonotype has just a few counts. CDR3: CASSIGTSGRLEQFF. CDR3 in DNA: TGCGCCAGCAGCATCGGGACTAGCGGGAGGCTTGAGCAGTTCTTC. The chain couples TRBV5-1 to TRBJ2-1; 15 nucleotides match TRBD2. Germline V lookup: CDR1 SGHRS, CDR2 YFSETQ. The CDR3 extends over 15 amino acids. V trimming: 4 bases; J trimming: 9 bases; junction bases outside the gene matches: 5. The variable domain in full, completed from reference TRBV5-1 and TRBJ2-1, reads KAGVTQTPRYLIKTRGQQVTLSCSPISGHRSVSWYQQTPGQGLQFLFEYFSETQRNKGNFPGRFSGRQFSNSRSEMNVSTLELGDSALYLCASSIGTSGRLEQFFGPGTRLTVL.

This clonotype has a count of ten or more. The rearrangement links TRBV20-1 to TRBJ2-3, with 8 bases lining up with TRBD1. The length of the CDR3 is 14 residues. CDR1 is DFQATT, CDR2 SNEGSKA, per germline (reference sequence). The V and J ends lost 3 bases and 3 bases, in that order; junction bases with no gene match: 5. The DNA of the CDR3 is TGCAGTGCTAGCCCGGGACAGGCAACAGATACGCAGTATTTT. Its translation is CSASPGQATDTQYF.

In this sample, this clonotype turned up many times. The J gene is TRBJ2-7, the V gene TRBV29-1; the match to TRBD1 covers 8 bases. This CDR3 is 14 amino acids long. With V trimmed by 6 bases and J by 3 bases, 10 bases remained unmatched. The germline V gene has CDR1 SQVTM and CDR2 ANQGSEA. CDR3 nucleotide sequence: TGCAGCGTCCAAGGACAGGGAGGTCTCTACGAGCAGTACTTC. Protein: CSVQGQGGLYEQYF.